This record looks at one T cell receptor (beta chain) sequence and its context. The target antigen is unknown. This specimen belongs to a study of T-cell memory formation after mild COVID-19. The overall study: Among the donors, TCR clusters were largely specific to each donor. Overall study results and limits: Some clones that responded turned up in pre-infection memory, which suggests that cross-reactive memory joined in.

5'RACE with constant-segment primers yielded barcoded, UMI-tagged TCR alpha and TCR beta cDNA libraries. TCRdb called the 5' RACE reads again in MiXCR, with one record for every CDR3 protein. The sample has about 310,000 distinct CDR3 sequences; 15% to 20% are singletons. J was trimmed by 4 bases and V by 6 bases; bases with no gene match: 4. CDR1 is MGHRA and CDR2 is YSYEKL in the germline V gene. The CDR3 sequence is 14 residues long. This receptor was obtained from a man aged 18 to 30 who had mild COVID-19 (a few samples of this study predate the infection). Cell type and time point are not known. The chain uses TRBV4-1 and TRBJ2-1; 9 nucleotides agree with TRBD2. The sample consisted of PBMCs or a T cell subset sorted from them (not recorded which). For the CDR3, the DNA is TGCGCCAGCAGTAGGAGCGGGGGGTACAATGAGCAGTTCTTC. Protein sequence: CASSRSGGYNEQFF.